The T cell receptor beta chain under discussion was sequenced for a study of blood T cell repertoires in COVID-19. Study at large: Samples of COVID-19 (acute and convalescent) were obtained from the United States, Italy and Spain. Sources were T cells, B-cell-depleted T cells, or PBMCs; the material itself was cDNA or gDNA.

This clone has a handful of counts. The CDR3 length is 16 residues. The V end lost 5 bases, the J end lost 0 bases, and 14 bases lay between the germline ends. In germline, CDR1 is MNHEY, CDR2 SMNVEV (reference sequence). In the authors' methods: Amplification from reference gene primers served as the basis for estimated nucleated cell counts. Assay: immunoSEQ multiplex PCR; the TCRdb copy retains only in-frame clones and omits some. D and trimming were read from the DNA, whereas the V and J calls and clone size are those reported in that table. This sample yields about 260,000 clones, of which 80% to 90% are seen a single time; 7.5% to 10% belongs to the top ten.

This TCR derives from a woman between 50 and 59 years old who had recovered from COVID-19. Material: peripheral blood. This chain connects TRBV27 to TRBJ2-1; D call uncertain. This CDR3 reads CASSATRVASYNEQFF. The CDR3 nucleotides read TGTGCCAGCAGTGCGACCCGGGTGGCCTCCTACAATGAGCAGTTCTTC.